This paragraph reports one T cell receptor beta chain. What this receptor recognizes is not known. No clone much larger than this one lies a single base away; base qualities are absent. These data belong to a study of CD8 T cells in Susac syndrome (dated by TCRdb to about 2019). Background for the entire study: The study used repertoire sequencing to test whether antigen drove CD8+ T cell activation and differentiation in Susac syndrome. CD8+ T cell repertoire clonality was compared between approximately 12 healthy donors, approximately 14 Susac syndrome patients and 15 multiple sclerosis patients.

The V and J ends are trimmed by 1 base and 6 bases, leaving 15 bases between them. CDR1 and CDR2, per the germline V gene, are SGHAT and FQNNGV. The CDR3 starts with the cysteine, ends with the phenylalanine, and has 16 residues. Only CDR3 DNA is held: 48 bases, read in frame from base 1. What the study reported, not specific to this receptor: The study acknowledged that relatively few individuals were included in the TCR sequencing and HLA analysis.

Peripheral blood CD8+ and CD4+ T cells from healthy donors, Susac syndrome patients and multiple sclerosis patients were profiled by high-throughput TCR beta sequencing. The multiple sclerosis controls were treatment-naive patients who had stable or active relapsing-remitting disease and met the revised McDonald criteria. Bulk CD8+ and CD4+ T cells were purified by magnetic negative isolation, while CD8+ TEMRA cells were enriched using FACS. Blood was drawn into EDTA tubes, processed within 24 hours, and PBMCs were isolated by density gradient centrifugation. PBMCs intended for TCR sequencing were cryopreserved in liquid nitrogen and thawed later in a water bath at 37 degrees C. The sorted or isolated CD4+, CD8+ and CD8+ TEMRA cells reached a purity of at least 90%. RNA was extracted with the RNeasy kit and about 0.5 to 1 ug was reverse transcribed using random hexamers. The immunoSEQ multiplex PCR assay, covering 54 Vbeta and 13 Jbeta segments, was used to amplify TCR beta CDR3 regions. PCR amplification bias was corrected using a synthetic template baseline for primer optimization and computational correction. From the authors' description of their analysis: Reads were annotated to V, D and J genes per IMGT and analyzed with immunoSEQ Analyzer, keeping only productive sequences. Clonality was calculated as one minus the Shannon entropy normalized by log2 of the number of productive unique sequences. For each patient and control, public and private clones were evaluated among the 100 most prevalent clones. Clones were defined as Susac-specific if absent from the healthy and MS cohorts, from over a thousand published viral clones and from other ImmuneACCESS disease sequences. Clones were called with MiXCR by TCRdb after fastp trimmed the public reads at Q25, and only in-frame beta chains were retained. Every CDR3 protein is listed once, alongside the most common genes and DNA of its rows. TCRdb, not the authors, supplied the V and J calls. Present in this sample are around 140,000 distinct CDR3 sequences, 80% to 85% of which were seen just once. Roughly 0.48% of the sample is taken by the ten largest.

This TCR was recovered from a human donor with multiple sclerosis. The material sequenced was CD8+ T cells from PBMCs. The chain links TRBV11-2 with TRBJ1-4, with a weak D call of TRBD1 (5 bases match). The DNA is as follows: TGTGCCAGCAGCTTAGGGGTAGACAGAGGGTATGAAAAACTGTTTTTT. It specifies CASSLGVDRGYEKLFF.